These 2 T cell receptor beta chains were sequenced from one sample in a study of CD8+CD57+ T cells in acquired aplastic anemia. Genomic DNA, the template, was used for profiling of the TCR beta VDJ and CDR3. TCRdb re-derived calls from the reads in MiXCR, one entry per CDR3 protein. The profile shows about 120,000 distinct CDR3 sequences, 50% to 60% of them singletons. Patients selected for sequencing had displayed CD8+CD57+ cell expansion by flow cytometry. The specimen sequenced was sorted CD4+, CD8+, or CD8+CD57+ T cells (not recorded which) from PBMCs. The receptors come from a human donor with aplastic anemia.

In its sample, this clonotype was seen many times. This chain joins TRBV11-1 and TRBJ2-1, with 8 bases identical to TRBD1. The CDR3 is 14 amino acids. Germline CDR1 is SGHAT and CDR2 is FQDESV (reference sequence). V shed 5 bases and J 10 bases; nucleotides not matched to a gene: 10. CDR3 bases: TGTGCCAGCAGCCGGGACGGACAGGGACGGGAGCAGTTCTTC. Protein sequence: CASSRDGQGREQFF.

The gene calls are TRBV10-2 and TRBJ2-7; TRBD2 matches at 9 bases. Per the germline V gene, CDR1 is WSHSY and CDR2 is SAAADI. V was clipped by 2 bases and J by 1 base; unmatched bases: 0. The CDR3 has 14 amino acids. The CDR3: CASSESGGSYEQYF. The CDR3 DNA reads TGCGCCAGCAGTGAGAGCGGGGGGTCCTACGAGCAGTACTTC.